Listed here are 8 T cell receptor beta chains from one sample, sequenced in a study of T cells after yellow fever vaccination. TCRdb analysed the 5' RACE reads with MiXCR anew, one entry per CDR3 protein. The repertoire consists of about 220,000 distinct CDR3 sequences, with approximately 3% occurring once and the leading ten covering around 3.3%. Sequences were derived from CD4+ T cells sorted from PBMCs, sampled 10 days after the yellow fever booster vaccination. The receptors come from a man aged 18-30 years who received the YFV17D yellow fever vaccine.

This clonotype has a count of ten or more. The chain has TRBV5-1 and TRBJ1-2; the D gene is possibly TRBD1 (5 bases). Looked up from germline, CDR1 is SGHRS and CDR2 is YFSETQ. The V and J ends lost 9 bases and 0 bases respectively, with 12 bases between them. The CDR3 length is 13 residues. The CDR3 protein is CATRETANYGYTF. The CDR3 DNA sequence: TGCGCCACCAGGGAGACAGCTAACTATGGCTACACCTTC.

The chain links TRBV5-8 to TRBJ1-5; D is unclear. Trimming left V 0 bases short and J 0 bases short, with 16 bases between. The CDR3 contains 18 residues. CDR1 is SGHTS and CDR2 is YDEGEE in the germline V gene. As DNA, the CDR3 is TGTGCCAGCAGCTTGGATATCGGTACAGTTCATAGCAATCAGCCCCAGCATTTT. Residues: CASSLDIGTVHSNQPQHF. The complete variable domain, with remaining parts taken from reference TRBV5-8 and TRBJ1-5, reads EAGVTQSPTHLIKTRGQQATLRCSPISGHTSVYWYQQALGLGLQFLLWYDEGEERNRGNFPPRFSGRQFPNYSSELNVNALELEDSALYLCASSLDIGTVHSNQPQHFGDGTRLSIL.

Many counts were recorded for this clonotype. This chain connects TRBV20-1 to TRBJ2-7; the D gene could be TRBD1 or TRBD2 (5 bases each). Germline CDR1 reads DFQATT; CDR2 reads SNEGSKA (reference sequence). The CDR3 contains 14 residues. V was cut by 0 bases and J by 2 bases, with 11 bases left in between. Here the CDR3 reads CSAREAGTTYEQYF. CDR3 bases: TGCAGTGCTAGAGAGGCCGGGACCACCTACGAGCAGTACTTC.

The V gene is TRBV12-3 or TRBV12-4, the J gene TRBJ2-7; 8 nucleotides match TRBD1. CDR3 length equals 14 residues. V shed 8 bases and J 5 bases; nucleotides not matched to a gene: 11. The CDR3 DNA reads TGTGCCAGCCAAATCTCCGGGACAGGCCACGAGCAGTACTTC. Translating it yields CASQISGTGHEQYF.

This clonotype was seen repeatedly, ten times or more. This CDR3 reads CASSTSGTENQPQHF. The CDR3 DNA sequence: TGTGCCAGCAGCACATCCGGGACGGAAAATCAGCCCCAGCATTTT. The chain couples TRBV7-2 to TRBJ1-5; perhaps TRBD1 as D (5 bases). CDR1 and CDR2 (germline): SGHTA, FQGNSA. The CDR3 totals 15 residues. The V end was cut by 5 bases, the J end by 4 bases, with 15 bases between. The variable domain in full, completed from reference TRBV7-2 and TRBJ1-5, reads GAGVSQSPSNKVTEKGKDVELRCDPISGHTALYWYRQSLGQGLEFLIYFQGNSAPDKSGLPSDRFSAERTGGSVSTLTIQRTQQEDSAVYLCASSTSGTENQPQHFGDGTRLSIL.

In this sample, this clonotype turned up many times. The chain carries TRBV7-9 and TRBJ1-4, with D possibly being TRBD1 (6 bases). Trimming took 4 bases from V and 7 from J, leaving 13 bases between them. The CDR3 consists of 14 residues. The V gene's germline CDR1 is SEHNR and CDR2 FQNEAQ (reference sequence). The CDR3 DNA is TGTGCCAGCAGCTCGACAGGCTCGGGTGAAAAACTGTTTTTT. It translates to CASSSTGSGEKLFF.

This clonotype was found a few times. The chain combines TRBV6-2 or TRBV6-3 with TRBJ1-6; 9 bases are shared with TRBD1. CDR3 length: 19 residues. In germline, CDR1 is MNHEY, CDR2 SVGEGT. Trimming took 6 bases from V and 0 from J; bases not matched to a gene: 12. CDR3 DNA sequence: TGTGCCAGCAGGACGGGACAGGGATTTTCGAGCTCCTATAATTCACCCCTCCACTTT. As protein: CASRTGQGFSSSYNSPLHF.

This clonotype was counted at least ten times. CDR3 coding DNA: TGCGCCAGCAGCTTGGACGGACAACTAGCCACCGGGGAGCTGTTTTTT. The encoded protein is CASSLDGQLATGELFF. V usage is TRBV5-1 and J usage is TRBJ2-2; D possibly corresponds to TRBD2 (6 bases). The ends were cut back, 0 bases at V and 4 bases at J, with 13 bases in the middle. The CDR3 is 16 residues long. The germline V gene has CDR1 SGHRS and CDR2 YFSETQ.